This entry describes one T cell receptor (beta chain). What it recognizes is unknown. Stimulation used about 9.5 ug/mL lysate from CMV-infected fibroblasts. Sorted nonresponding memory CD4+ T cells were CD40L-negative, CD69-negative, CD45RO-high. The germline CDR1 and CDR2 sequences are MNHEY and SMNVEV (reference sequence). Trimming took off 5 bases at V and 8 bases at J, with 12 bases between the two ends. The CDR3 is 12 residues long. The sample originates from a study of persistence of HIV-infected CD4 T cells. Points from the study as a whole: Degenerate expanded CDR3beta sequences were enriched among CMV- and Gag-responding cells.

The immunoSEQ assay was version 4, run in survey mode. Template was genomic DNA at about 9.8 ng/uL, with up to about 1 ug used per sample. The repertoire was sequenced with immunoSEQ multiplex PCR; TCRdb's copy has only in-frame clones and lacks some. Here the sample spans about 33,000 clones, about four fifths being singletons. J is TRBJ1-1 and V is TRBV27; D is possibly TRBD1 (6 bases). The source of this sequence is an adult man with HIV who was CMV-seropositive. The sample in question was CD4+ T cells sorted from PBMCs after approximately 19-hour stimulation, obtained from a patient who received antiretroviral therapy. This CDR3 reads CASSPPRGEAFF. The CDR3 DNA follows: TGTGCCAGCAGTCCCCCAAGGGGGGAAGCTTTCTTT.